This record covers a single T cell receptor beta chain. The target antigen is unknown. This CDR3 comprises 14 residues. The ends were cut back, 3 bases at V and 4 bases at J, with 13 bases in the middle. The germline V gene has CDR1 SGDLS and CDR2 YYNGEE. Assay: immunoSEQ multiplex PCR; the TCRdb copy retains only in-frame clones and omits some. The sample carries approximately 26,000 clones, 60% to 75% recorded once. Every patient experienced relapse after autologous stem cell transplantation, and brentuximab vedotin exposure varied. Complete response, partial response or progressive disease constituted the best responses recorded. This specimen belongs to a study of PD-1 blockade in classical Hodgkin lymphoma. Study-level results: Whereas CD4+ TCR diversity had risen significantly by C4D1, CD8+ TCR diversity had not. Diversity similar to that of newly diagnosed patients was seen at baseline in complete responders. A reduction in baseline TCR diversity was reportedly seen in newly diagnosed patients relative to healthy donors.

The receptor's source is a human donor with classical Hodgkin lymphoma. V is TRBV9 and J is TRBJ1-1; D is perhaps TRBD1 (5 bases). The input for sequencing was peripheral blood mononuclear cells (PBMCs), taken before the second cycle of nivolumab. The CDR3 sequence is CASSAGPWGTEAFF. In nucleotides, the CDR3 is TGTGCCAGCAGCGCGGGGCCGTGGGGCACTGAAGCTTTCTTT.